A selection of T cell receptor beta chains follows, all from one sample in a study of molecular identifiers for immune sequencing clone quantification. TCRdb analysed the PCR reads with MiXCR anew, one entry per CDR3 protein. The sample shows a few hundred thousand distinct CDR3 sequences, roughly a quarter of them seen only once. The specimen was naive CD8+ T cells from blood, with Jurkat cell RNA spiked in. Every receptor here comes from a human donor in good health. Some libraries in this study had Jurkat cell RNA spiked in. Each CDR3 is given without its conserved first and last residue.

TRBJ2-3	TRBV7-9	ASTDFTDTQY
TRBJ2-1	TRBV24-1	ATSDLVGNEQF
TRBJ2-3	TRBV7-3	ASSPGLTPIVDTQY
TRBJ2-3	TRBV6-5	VSSLGEGGVADTQY
TRBJ1-5	TRBV19	ASSIYSGANSNQPQH
TRBJ2-3	TRBV14	ASGVGSADTQY
TRBJ2-7	TRBV4-1	ARRQPGDTDEQY
TRBJ2-7	TRBV27	ASSLSGGTYEQY
TRBJ1-1	TRBV7-9	ASSLGTGAAEAF
TRBJ2-3	TRBV9	ASSQASSGLRTDTQY
TRBJ1-3	TRBV20-1	SARESRDFGNTIY
TRBJ2-1	TRBV12-3/TRBV12-4	ASSLGTGGYAEQF
TRBJ2-7	TRBV27	ASGPGTQPLEQN
TRBJ2-1	TRBV7-9	ASSLLQVYNEQF
TRBJ2-7	TRBV20-1	SAFRTSRRALSYEQY
TRBJ2-3	TRBV7-9	ASSTTSGGPNTDTQY
TRBJ2-7	TRBV27	ASSLRGQGAYEQY
TRBJ2-1	TRBV20-1	SARAMGGVYNEQF
TRBJ1-1	TRBV2	ASRHLRGGLDTEAF
TRBJ2-3	TRBV11-2	ASSLDPSGGDTDTQY
TRBJ1-3	TRBV7-2	ASSPPPGNTIY
TRBJ1-2	TRBV15	ATSIRGGDGYT
TRBJ2-7	TRBV18	ASSPDGGGPYEQY
TRBJ2-7	TRBV7-9	ASSREAGGPYEQY
TRBJ1-6	TRBV4-3	ASGAGGSSYNSPLH
TRBJ1-1	TRBV11-1	ASSLGDGVLTEAF
TRBJ2-1	TRBV11-2	ASSYGTSGRDEQF
TRBJ2-3	TRBV7-9	ASSSGTSYGDTQY
TRBJ2-2	TRBV7-9	ASSPVVGVTNTGELF
TRBJ2-1	TRBV19	ASSMESSGINEPF
TRBJ2-5	TRBV7-2	ASSLGRGAETQY
TRBJ2-7	TRBV4-3	ASSQGLEGVYYEQY
TRBJ1-1	TRBV29-1	SVEESLIQGQNTEAF
TRBJ1-1	TRBV2	ASSEGPGKAF
TRBJ1-5	TRBV4-1	ASSRGQGEQQPQH
TRBJ2-6	TRBV28	ASSLHKTYSGANVLT
TRBJ1-1	TRBV29-1	SVEDKGYTEAF
TRBJ2-7	TRBV27	ASSEGDRDVYEQY
TRBJ2-7	TRBV4-1	ASSQVTAEGYEQY
TRBJ2-1	TRBV24-1	ATSDSTSGGIYNEQF
TRBJ2-1	TRBV5-5	ASSWPGLKLEEF
TRBJ2-3	TRBV12-3/TRBV12-4	ASSILSQIGQY
TRBJ2-7	TRBV27	ASRGRGHHEQY
TRBJ2-3	TRBV7-9	ASSLLPGQDANMDTRY
TRBJ2-7	TRBV6-1	ASSGANRRAGYEQY
TRBJ2-5	TRBV10-3	AISLGTGIWEETQY
TRBJ2-2	TRBV7-2	ASSLGGGAFAGELF
TRBJ2-3	TRBV4-3	ASSQEVGLASDTQY
TRBJ2-1	TRBV7-7	ASSLFGGDYNEQF
TRBJ2-7	TRBV7-6	ASSLAGGGEQY
TRBJ1-1	TRBV6-5	ASRFTGGIAF
TRBJ2-7	TRBV4-3	ASSPNSGTAYEQY
TRBJ2-7	TRBV6-5	ASCYQTGGNEQY
TRBJ2-1	TRBV19	ASSTGTGGFYNEQF
TRBJ2-3	TRBV7-6	ASSPGTGGDTQY
TRBJ1-1	TRBV3-1	ASSQGVLTGQAEAF
TRBJ2-3	TRBV28	ASSGTTHGTDTQY
TRBJ2-7	TRBV27	ASGSGLARTEQY
TRBJ2-5	TRBV27	ASSLWAGGQEPQY
TRBJ2-3	TRBV7-6	ASSLDPASGGKSTDTQY